These T cell receptor beta chains were read from a single sample in a study of T cells in Graves' hyperthyroidism and ophthalmopathy. TCRdb called the multiplex PCR reads again in MiXCR, with one record for every CDR3 protein. The top ten hold 2.5% to 3.5% of the sample, which has roughly 57,000 distinct CDR3 sequences, roughly 50% seen once. Material for sequencing was blood. Receptor source: an older woman with Graves' ophthalmopathy. CDR3s include the opening cysteine and the closing phenylalanine or tryptophan. The listing skips clone size in some rows; elsewhere it reads once, few, many or a size class.

clone size	J gene	V gene	CDR3 protein
once	TRBJ1-2	TRBV11-2	CASSWGGIKRGTF
many	TRBJ2-1	TRBV20-1	CSARVGGSYNEQFF
-	TRBJ2-7	TRBV6-2/TRBV6-3	CASSYDVIGEQYF
many	TRBJ1-3	TRBV6-6	CASSYDSPPTIYF
-	TRBJ2-7	TRBV20-1	CSATSSPGQDYEQYF
-	TRBJ2-3	TRBV11-3	CASGQAGRGTDTQYF
-	TRBJ2-3	TRBV7-2	CASSLDQGAGDTQYF
few	TRBJ2-3	TRBV7-2	CASSLADTQCF
-	TRBJ1-1	TRBV29-1	CSVFDRNTEAFF
-	TRBJ2-7	TRBV4-1	CASSQDRDRGYEQYF
many	TRBJ2-7	TRBV6-6	CASRDRESSYEQYF
-	TRBJ2-7	TRBV11-1	CASSLTSSAYEQYF
-	TRBJ1-1	TRBV7-2	CASSHDRLGTEAFF
medium-sized	TRBJ2-1	TRBV10-3	CAISVLAGEDEQFF
many	TRBJ2-3	TRBV19	CASSTPLRQGAKDTQYF
-	TRBJ1-5	TRBV20-1	CSARDSLGRTSNQPQHF
many	TRBJ2-5	TRBV11-3	CASSSRQGTGGETQYF
-	TRBJ2-4	TRBV7-2	CASSLVGAAKNIQYF
many	TRBJ2-1	TRBV11-2	CASSLDWGGLAGREQFF
once	TRBJ1-1	TRBV18	CASSPGQNTEALF
-	TRBJ1-4	TRBV18	CASLPGTNEKLFF
-	TRBJ2-7	TRBV20-1	CSASVRGGGAYEQYF
once	TRBJ2-7	TRBV5-6	CASSARLAVTYEQYF
-	TRBJ2-1	TRBV10-2	CASRGTGSSYNEQFF
many	TRBJ2-5	TRBV20-1	CSARWRFQETQYF
-	TRBJ2-7	TRBV7-2	CASSFPRTGSYEQYF
many	TRBJ1-5	TRBV12-3/TRBV12-4	CASSLSPQPQHF
many	TRBJ2-4	TRBV4-3	CASSQGNSLAKNIQYF
once	TRBJ2-3	TRBV5-1	CASKAGTGVNNEQYF
-	TRBJ2-2	TRBV19	CASRADRGISGELFF